What follows is one TCR beta chain and its context. Its specificity is not known. The data were obtained in a study of cytomegalovirus exposure and HLA in healthy donors. Study summary: Early released data had roughly 81 million unique TCRs, all coming from HLA-typed donors. Overall study results and limits: Common viral pathogens seemed, in a later analysis, to connect with several of the most significant clusters.

Primers for the PCR totalled 60 Vbeta and 13 Jbeta. Only in-frame clones appear in the TCRdb table, and some are missing; sequencing was by immunoSEQ multiplex PCR. The ten top clones account for approximately 1%, within a sample of more than 40,000 clones. The germline CDR1 and CDR2 sequences are MNHEY and SMNVEV (reference sequence). V was trimmed by 1 base and J by 5 bases, leaving 14 bases between them. The CDR3 contains 15 residues. What was sequenced was PBMCs. The TCR sequence derives from a woman in her 40s in good health and CMV-seronegative. V and J are TRBV27 and TRBJ1-1, with D maybe TRBD1 (6 bases). CDR3 sequence: CASSLWGRGRTEAFF. The CDR3 DNA reads TGTGCCAGCAGTTTATGGGGGCGGGGGAGAACTGAAGCTTTCTTT.